The rows below give T cell receptor beta chains drawn from one sample of a study of shared clonotypes between healthy human individuals. The assay was immunoSEQ multiplex PCR, and TCRdb's table has in-frame clones only and misses some. The sample contains 850,000 to 1,100,000 clones, 77% of which appear only once. Sequencing was done on a sample of memory CD4+ T cells from PBMCs. All receptors come from a man aged 18 to 29 in good health. Some clones in this sample may be carry-over from other donors' samples. CDR3s include the opening cysteine and the closing phenylalanine or tryptophan. The D gene is left open where the match is weak. Clone size, where shown, is once, few, many, or a class for clones that have expanded.

J gene	clone size	V gene	D gene	CDR3 DNA	CDR3 protein
TRBJ1-1	NA	TRBV10-1	NA	TGCGCCAGCAGCGCTCGAAGCGGGAACACTGAAGCTTTCTTT	CASSARSGNTEAFF
TRBJ2-7	NA	TRBV30	NA	TGTGCCTGGGAACCGGGACTGAATGAGCAGTACTTC	CAWEPGLNEQYF
TRBJ1-2	NA	TRBV5-1	TRBD1	TGCGCCAGCAGCTGGAACAGGGGGCAGGGTGGCTACACCTTC	CASSWNRGQGGYTF
TRBJ2-7	NA	TRBV2	TRBD2	TGTGCCAGAGGACTAGCGGGAGGGGTCGAGCAGTACTTC	CARGLAGGVEQYF
TRBJ1-5	once	TRBV15	TRBD1	TGTGCCACCAGCAGAGCTCTGACTGGGACAGGGAGTAGGAATCAGCCCCAGCATTTT	CATSRALTGTGSRNQPQHF
TRBJ2-5	few	TRBV4-1	TRBD2	TGCGCCAGCAGCCAAGAAGAGCGGGAAGAGGAGACCCAGTACTTC	CASSQEEREEETQYF
TRBJ1-4	NA	TRBV30	NA	TGTGCCTGGAGTGTACAGGGAAGGTCAAAACTGTTTTTT	CAWSVQGRSKLFF
TRBJ1-1	NA	TRBV19	NA	TGTGCCAGTAGACCTACGACAGTGAACACTGAAGCTTTCTTT	CASRPTTVNTEAFF
TRBJ2-3	few	TRBV10-3	TRBD1	TGTGCCACCCGGGACAGTTCCACAGATACGCAGTATTTT	CATRDSSTDTQYF
TRBJ2-7	NA	TRBV4-3	TRBD2	TGCGCCAGCAGCCAAGTAAAGGCGACGTGGCGGGAGCGGGAGCAGTACTTC	CASSQVKATWREREQYF
TRBJ1-1	NA	TRBV5-4	NA	TGTGCCAGCACGAACGGACAGTCGGAGGCTGAAGCTTTCTTT	CASTNGQSEAEAFF
TRBJ1-2	NA	TRBV4-1	NA	TGCGCCAGCAGCCAAGATGGGGACTATGGCTACACCTTC	CASSQDGDYGYTF
TRBJ1-1	NA	TRBV11-2	NA	TGTGCCAGCAGCTTGAAAGGCGGGGGTGAGAACACTGAAGCTTTCTTT	CASSLKGGGENTEAFF
TRBJ1-2	NA	TRBV14	TRBD1	TGTGCCAGCAGCCAAGTAGGGGGCGGCTACACCTTC	CASSQVGGGYTF
TRBJ2-1	NA	TRBV5-1	TRBD2	TGCGCCAGCAGCCCGGGACTAGCGGTGATCAATGAGCAGTTCTTC	CASSPGLAVINEQFF
TRBJ2-1	NA	TRBV11-3	NA	TGTGCCAGCAGCTTAGATGGACAGCAATACAATGAGCAGTTCTTC	CASSLDGQQYNEQFF
TRBJ1-2	NA	TRBV19	NA	TGTGCCAGTAGTATTTCTGGGACCTATGGCTACACCTTC	CASSISGTYGYTF
TRBJ1-2	NA	TRBV6-5	NA	TGTGCCAGCACCCAATGGGGGTACGGAAATGGCTACACCTTC	CASTQWGYGNGYTF
TRBJ2-1	NA	TRBV6-4	TRBD2	TGTGCCAGCAGTTACGACGGGACTAGCCCCCCGGAGCAGTTCTTC	CASSYDGTSPPEQFF
TRBJ1-5	NA	TRBV2	NA	TGTGCCAGCAGTTCGGGTCAGGCCACTCGACAGCCCCAGCATTTT	CASSSGQATRQPQHF
TRBJ2-1	once	TRBV28	NA	TGTGCCAGCAGAACCGGGGCGAACAATGAGCAGTTCTTC	CASRTGANNEQFF
TRBJ1-5	NA	TRBV30	NA	TGTGCCTTACCGGGACACTCAACCGATAGCAATCAGCCCCAGCATTTT	CALPGHSTDSNQPQHF
TRBJ1-1	NA	TRBV5-1	NA	TGCGCCAGCAGCTTGACAGGGACCGAAGCTTTCTTT	CASSLTGTEAFF
TRBJ2-7	NA	TRBV5-1	TRBD2	TGCGCCAGCAGCAGGGGGACTAGCGGGGCCGCCTACGAGCAGTACTTC	CASSRGTSGAAYEQYF
TRBJ2-3	NA	TRBV5-1	NA	TGCGCCAGCAGCTTGTTGATACGCACAGATACGCAGTATTTT	CASSLLIRTDTQYF
TRBJ2-7	NA	TRBV7-6	NA	TGTGCCAGCAGCTTAGACCCTAACGAGCAGTACTTC	CASSLDPNEQYF
TRBJ1-1	NA	TRBV7-2	NA	TGTGCCAGCAGCTTAGGCAGTCCGGGAAATGAAGCTTTCTTT	CASSLGSPGNEAFF
TRBJ2-1	NA	TRBV2	TRBD2	TGTGCCTCTCCGGGACTAGCGGGAGGCTTTTACAATGAGCAGTTCTTC	CASPGLAGGFYNEQFF
TRBJ2-7	NA	TRBV5-5	NA	TGTGCCAGCAGCCTGGGTGGCAGGGCCCACGAGCAGTACTTC	CASSLGGRAHEQYF
TRBJ1-1	few	TRBV15	NA	TGTGCCACCAGCAGAGATACGGCCAGCCCTTGGGCTTTCTTT	CATSRDTASPWAFF
TRBJ1-2	NA	TRBV30	TRBD1	TGTGCCTGGAAAACCAGGGGGCTATACGATGGCTACACCTTC	CAWKTRGLYDGYTF
TRBJ1-1	NA	TRBV7-8	TRBD1	TGTGCCAGCAGCTTAGCAGGGGGCCGTATAACTGAAGCTTTCTTT	CASSLAGGRITEAFF
TRBJ1-2	few	TRBV5-4	NA	TGTGCCAGCAGCTTGGCCAGGACCGTTGCCTATGGCTACACCTTC	CASSLARTVAYGYTF
TRBJ2-5	NA	TRBV2	NA	TGTGCCAGCAGATCGTCTGGGGGGCAAGAGACCCAGTACTTC	CASRSSGGQETQYF
TRBJ2-1	few	TRBV27	TRBD2	TGTGCCAGCAGTTACCTAGCGGATACCTACAATGAGCAGTTCTTC	CASSYLADTYNEQFF
TRBJ2-1	NA	TRBV5-1	NA	TGCGCCAGCAGCTTGGCGTCTGGTTATGAGCAGTTCTTC	CASSLASGYEQFF
TRBJ2-5	NA	TRBV4-2	NA	TGTGCCAGCAGCCAGGCGGTCAGCAGGGAGACCCAGTACTTC	CASSQAVSRETQYF
TRBJ1-1	NA	TRBV25-1	TRBD1	TGTGCCAGCAGTGAAAAAGGACAGGGGTCTTTCTTT	CASSEKGQGSFF
TRBJ1-5	NA	TRBV27	NA	TGTGCCAGCAGTATAAGGGCAGGGCATAGCAATCAGCCCCAGCATTTT	CASSIRAGHSNQPQHF
TRBJ2-5	NA	TRBV18	TRBD1	TGTGCCAGCTCACCGGGACAGAAACAAGAGACCCAGTACTTC	CASSPGQKQETQYF
TRBJ2-3	NA	TRBV28	TRBD2	TGTGCCAGCAGTGATAGCGGGAGCGGGTCAGATACGCAGTATTTT	CASSDSGSGSDTQYF
TRBJ2-5	NA	TRBV12-5	NA	TGTGCTAGTGGTTTGGCCCTCGGCAGGGGTTACCAAGAGACCCAGTACTTC	CASGLALGRGYQETQYF
TRBJ2-2	NA	TRBV4-1	NA	TGCGCCAGCAGCCAACTCAGAGGGACCAGGGAGCTGTTTTTT	CASSQLRGTRELFF
TRBJ2-5	few	TRBV7-7	NA	TGTGCCAGCAGCTTAGCAGGGAGAGGAGAGACCCAGTACTTC	CASSLAGRGETQYF
TRBJ2-5	NA	TRBV28	TRBD1	TGTGCCAGCAAAAGGACAGGGAACCCCACCCAGTACTTC	CASKRTGNPTQYF
TRBJ1-4	once	TRBV5-8	TRBD1	TGTGCCAGCAGCTTCTTCCGAGACAGGGTGGATGAAAAACTGTTTTTT	CASSFFRDRVDEKLFF
TRBJ2-5	NA	TRBV28	TRBD1	TGTGCCGCGACAGGGGAAGAGACCCAGTACTTC	CAATGEETQYF
TRBJ2-5	NA	TRBV14	TRBD2	TGTGCCAGCAGCCAAGGGGTAGCGGGATATGTAGAGACCCAGTACTTC	CASSQGVAGYVETQYF
TRBJ2-1	NA	TRBV11-2	NA	TGTGCCAGCAGCTCCTCTTGGTTAGGTAGGAGCTCCTACAATGAGCAGTTCTTC	CASSSSWLGRSSYNEQFF
TRBJ1-3	NA	TRBV10-2	NA	TGCGCCAGCAAACTCCCCTCGGGCTCTGGAAACACCATATATTTT	CASKLPSGSGNTIYF
TRBJ2-5	NA	TRBV7-3	TRBD1	TGTGCCAGCAGCTGGACAGGGGGGAGTGGGGAGACCCAGTACTTC	CASSWTGGSGETQYF
TRBJ2-1	NA	TRBV11-2	NA	TGTGCCAGCAGCTCCCTTGTTGGCTACAATGAGCAGTTCTTC	CASSSLVGYNEQFF
TRBJ1-4	NA	TRBV6-6	TRBD1	TGTGCCAGCAGGGACAGGGGGCTGTTTTTT	CASRDRGLFF
TRBJ2-5	NA	TRBV4-2	NA	TGTGCCAGCAGCCAGGGCGGAGGGCTTAGAGGGACCCAGTACTTC	CASSQGGGLRGTQYF
TRBJ1-1	few	TRBV6-5	NA	TGTGCCAGCAGTTATTCCCGCGGCGACACTGAAGCTTTCTTT	CASSYSRGDTEAFF
TRBJ1-5	many	TRBV7-2	TRBD1	TGTGCCAGCAGCGCGGGACAGCCAGGCCAGCCCCAGCATTTT	CASSAGQPGQPQHF